Below, one T cell receptor (beta chain) is given with its context. Its antigen is still unknown. This entry comes from a study of shared clonotypes between healthy human individuals. Study observations and caveats: Limited genetic and exposure-history diversity came from having few donors.

In the authors' methods: Sequence data from immunoSEQ were junction-only and lacked quality scores; consequently, filtering differed. Produced via immunoSEQ multiplex PCR; TCRdb's table is partial and in-frame only. V and J calls and clone size follow that table, whereas D and trimming were derived from the DNA. The table shows more than 450,000 clones, with 79% occurring only once. The sequencing input was PBMCs. This TCR was recovered from a middle-aged woman in good health. Some clones in this sample may be carry-over from other donors' samples.

The CDR3 coding sequence is TGTGCCAGCAGCCCTTCCGGGACAGTCACTGAAGCTTTCTTT. This codes for CASSPSGTVTEAFF. This chain connects TRBV25-1 to TRBJ1-1; 7 positions match TRBD1. Trimming at V came to 6 bases and at J to 4 bases, leaving 8 bases not matched to a gene. CDR1 is MGHDK and CDR2 is SYGVNS in the germline V gene. The CDR3 has 14 amino acids. Filled out from reference TRBV25-1 and TRBJ1-1, the complete variable domain reads EADIYQTPRYLVIGTGKKITLECSQTMGHDKMYWYQQDPGMELHLIHYSYGVNSTEKGDLSSESTVSRIRTEHFPLTLESARPSHTSQYLCASSPSGTVTEAFFGQGTRLTVV.